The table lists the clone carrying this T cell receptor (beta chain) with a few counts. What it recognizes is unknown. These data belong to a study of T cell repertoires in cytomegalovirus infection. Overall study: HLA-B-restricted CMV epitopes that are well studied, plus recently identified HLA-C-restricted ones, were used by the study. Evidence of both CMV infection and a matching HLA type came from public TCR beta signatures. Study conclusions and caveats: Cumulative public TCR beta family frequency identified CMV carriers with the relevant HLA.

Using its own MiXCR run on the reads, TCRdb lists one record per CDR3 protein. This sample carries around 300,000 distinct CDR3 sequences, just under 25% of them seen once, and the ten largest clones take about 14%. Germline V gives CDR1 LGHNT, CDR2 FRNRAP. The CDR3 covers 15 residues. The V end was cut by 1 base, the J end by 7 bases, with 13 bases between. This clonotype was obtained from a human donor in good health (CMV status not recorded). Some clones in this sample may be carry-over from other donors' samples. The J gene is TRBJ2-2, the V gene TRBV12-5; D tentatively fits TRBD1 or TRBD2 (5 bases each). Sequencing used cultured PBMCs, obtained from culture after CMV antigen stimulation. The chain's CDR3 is CASGLDPGRGGELFF. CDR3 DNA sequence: TGTGCTAGTGGTTTGGATCCGGGACGGGGCGGGGAGCTGTTTTTT.